Listed below are T cell receptor beta chains from one sample, sequenced in a study of shared clonotypes between healthy human individuals. Assay: immunoSEQ multiplex PCR; the TCRdb copy retains only in-frame clones and omits some. The sample yields around 2.1 million clones, about 92% seen once. Sample: naive CD8+ T cells from PBMCs. The source of these receptors is a man between 18 and 29 years old in good health. Some clones in this sample may be carry-over from other donors' samples. The CDR3 runs from the conserved cysteine through the conserved F or W. D genes are given only for firm matches. Some rows mark clone size as missing; the rest say once, few, many or name a class of expanded clone.

size: .
V: TRBV28
length: 16
J: TRBJ2-1
D: TRBD1
DNA: TGTGCCAGCAGTTTGGGCCGACGACAGGGAGCTCCTGAGCAGTTCTTC
CDR3: CASSLGRRQGAPEQFF

size: .
V: TRBV9
length: 15
J: TRBJ2-7
D: .
DNA: TGTGCCAGCAGCGTAGAAGGACTAAGCTCCTACGAGCAGTACTTC
CDR3: CASSVEGLSSYEQYF

size: once
V: TRBV7-9
length: 16
J: TRBJ2-7
D: .
DNA: TGTGCCAGCAGCACCTCCGGGACGGCAAACTCCTACGAGCAGTACTTC
CDR3: CASSTSGTANSYEQYF

size: .
V: TRBV7-3
length: 17
J: TRBJ2-1
D: .
DNA: TGTGCCAGCAGCTTATTTTCCGAGGCCAGCTCCTACAATGAGCAGTTCTTC
CDR3: CASSLFSEASSYNEQFF

size: .
V: TRBV28
length: 15
J: TRBJ1-2
D: .
DNA: TGTGCCAGCAGCTTCGGGAGAGGGGGGGACTATGGCTACACCTTC
CDR3: CASSFGRGGDYGYTF

size: .
V: TRBV27
length: 13
J: TRBJ2-7
D: .
DNA: TGTGCCAGCAGTTTTGGTATATCTTACGAGCAGTACTTC
CDR3: CASSFGISYEQYF

size: .
V: TRBV28
length: 15
J: TRBJ2-2
D: TRBD2
DNA: TGTGCCAGCAGTCCCGCGGGAGTATTGACCGGGGAGCTGTTTTTT
CDR3: CASSPAGVLTGELFF

size: .
V: TRBV25-1
length: 14
J: TRBJ1-1
D: .
DNA: TGTGCCAGCAGTGAAGGGGGCAGCCACACTGAAGCTTTCTTT
CDR3: CASSEGGSHTEAFF

size: .
V: TRBV5-3
length: 15
J: TRBJ2-3
D: .
DNA: TGTGCCAGAAGCAAACCGGGACCTGAAATAGATACGCAGTATTTT
CDR3: CARSKPGPEIDTQYF

size: .
V: TRBV5-1
length: 19
J: TRBJ2-5
D: .
DNA: TGCGCCAGCAGCTTGGATGCCACCATAACAGGGTCCGGAGGGGAGACCCAGTACTTC
CDR3: CASSLDATITGSGGETQYF

size: .
V: TRBV7-9
length: 14
J: TRBJ2-7
D: TRBD1
DNA: TGTGCCAGCAGCCAGGGACAGGGGATAATCGAGCAGTACTTC
CDR3: CASSQGQGIIEQYF

size: .
V: TRBV6-5
length: 15
J: TRBJ1-2
D: .
DNA: TGTGCCAGCAGTTACTCGAGTACGACAGGATATGGCTACACCTTC
CDR3: CASSYSSTTGYGYTF

size: .
V: TRBV6-1
length: 15
J: TRBJ2-3
D: .
DNA: TGTGCCAGCACCCCGGGGCCAGGGGACACAGATACGCAGTATTTT
CDR3: CASTPGPGDTDTQYF

size: .
V: TRBV28
length: 13
J: TRBJ1-2
D: .
DNA: TGTGCCAGCAGTTTTTTCAAGTCCTATGGCTACACCTTC
CDR3: CASSFFKSYGYTF

size: .
V: TRBV7-9
length: 18
J: TRBJ2-3
D: TRBD1
DNA: TGTGCCAGCAGCCTAGGGGTCTGGGACAGCGACAGCACAGATACGCAGTATTTT
CDR3: CASSLGVWDSDSTDTQYF

size: .
V: TRBV27
length: 17
J: TRBJ2-3
D: .
DNA: TGTGCCAGCAGTTTTGTATTCGTTCGGGGGAACACAGATACGCAGTATTTT
CDR3: CASSFVFVRGNTDTQYF

size: .
V: TRBV27
length: 17
J: TRBJ2-1
D: TRBD1
DNA: TGTGCCAGCAGTTTATCGAAGTCGGACAGGGGGTACAATGAGCAGTTCTTC
CDR3: CASSLSKSDRGYNEQFF

size: once
V: TRBV25-1
length: 15
J: TRBJ2-1
D: TRBD1
DNA: TGTGCCAGCAGTGAATGGGGGACAGGGTCGACCGAGCAGTTCTTC
CDR3: CASSEWGTGSTEQFF

size: .
V: TRBV7-3
length: 15
J: TRBJ2-7
D: .
DNA: TGTGCCAGCAGCTTATCGGCAGGGGCCTCCTACGAGCAGTACTTC
CDR3: CASSLSAGASYEQYF

size: .
V: TRBV28
length: 16
J: TRBJ1-5
D: .
DNA: TGTGCCAGCAGTTTCGACGCTACTGGGGGCAATCAGCCCCAGCATTTT
CDR3: CASSFDATGGNQPQHF

size: .
V: TRBV28
length: 17
J: TRBJ1-5
D: .
DNA: TGTGCCAGCAGTCCAGCCGGTCTCATTAATAGCAATCAGCCCCAGCATTTT
CDR3: CASSPAGLINSNQPQHF

size: .
V: TRBV19
length: 16
J: TRBJ1-2
D: .
DNA: TGTGCCAGTAGTATAGTCATCACGACAGAAGTGGGGGGCTACACCTTC
CDR3: CASSIVITTEVGGYTF

size: .
V: TRBV11-2
length: 17
J: TRBJ2-1
D: .
DNA: TGTGCCAGCAGCACGAAGGGGTTGGGTCTTCAGTACAATGAGCAGTTCTTC
CDR3: CASSTKGLGLQYNEQFF

size: .
V: TRBV4-2
length: 16
J: TRBJ2-2
D: .
DNA: TGTGCCAGCAGCCAAGATGGGGGTCAGAACACCGGGGAGCTGTTTTTT
CDR3: CASSQDGGQNTGELFF

size: .
V: TRBV7-9
length: 17
J: TRBJ2-2
D: TRBD2
DNA: TGTGCCAGCAGCTTCGCAGCAACTAGCGAATACACCGGGGAGCTGTTTTTT
CDR3: CASSFAATSEYTGELFF

size: .
V: TRBV7-9
length: 17
J: TRBJ2-6
D: .
DNA: TGTGCCAGCAGCCCAACCTTCGGACCCGTAGGGGCCAACGTCCTGACTTTC
CDR3: CASSPTFGPVGANVLTF

size: .
V: TRBV5-6
length: 12
J: TRBJ2-7
D: .
DNA: TGTGCCAGCAGCTTGGGACGGACTGAGCAGTACTTC
CDR3: CASSLGRTEQYF

size: .
V: TRBV7-9
length: 14
J: TRBJ2-7
D: .
DNA: TGTGCCAGCAGCTTTGGGGGGTTAGCCTACGAGCAGTACTTC
CDR3: CASSFGGLAYEQYF

size: .
V: TRBV27
length: 19
J: TRBJ1-5
D: TRBD1
DNA: TGTGCCAGCAGTCTCCTTGGAAGTTCAGGGGGGACTGGCAATCAGCCCCAGCATTTT
CDR3: CASSLLGSSGGTGNQPQHF

size: .
V: TRBV27
length: 15
J: TRBJ2-2
D: TRBD1
DNA: TGTGCCAGCAGTCCCAGGGGGTGGAACACCGGGGAGCTGTTTTTT
CDR3: CASSPRGWNTGELFF

size: .
V: TRBV6-1
length: 16
J: TRBJ2-7
D: TRBD1
DNA: TGTGCCAGCAGTGATCACCGGGACAGGGTGTCCGACGAGCAGTACTTC
CDR3: CASSDHRDRVSDEQYF

size: .
V: TRBV7-9
length: 17
J: TRBJ2-1
D: .
DNA: TGTGCCAGCAGCTTCCCGGGCGGGGCCGATCGGGGCAATGAGCAGTTCTTC
CDR3: CASSFPGGADRGNEQFF

size: .
V: TRBV7-9
length: 14
J: TRBJ2-7
D: .
DNA: TGTGCCAGCAGCTTAGTTGGCAGGGCGTTCGAGCAGTACTTC
CDR3: CASSLVGRAFEQYF

size: .
V: TRBV5-6
length: 13
J: TRBJ1-5
D: .
DNA: TGTGCCAGCAGCTTAACAGTCAGTCAGCCCCAGCATTTT
CDR3: CASSLTVSQPQHF

size: .
V: TRBV4-1
length: 19
J: TRBJ2-1
D: TRBD2
DNA: TGCGCCAGCAGCCAAGATGGTAGCGGGAGTGAACTCTCCTACAATGAGCAGTTCTTC
CDR3: CASSQDGSGSELSYNEQFF

size: .
V: TRBV15
length: 15
J: TRBJ1-5
D: .
DNA: TGTGCCACCAGCAGAGATCGTTCCCTACGGCAGCCCCAGCATTTT
CDR3: CATSRDRSLRQPQHF

size: .
V: TRBV14
length: 18
J: TRBJ2-5
D: .
DNA: TGTGCCAGCAGCCCCCTGGTTTGGAGGGGGCAAGGGGAAGAGACCCAGTACTTC
CDR3: CASSPLVWRGQGEETQYF

size: .
V: TRBV6-5
length: 14
J: TRBJ1-2
D: .
DNA: TGTGCCAGCAGTTACACCGGGACCTCATATGGCTACACCTTC
CDR3: CASSYTGTSYGYTF

size: .
V: TRBV4-3
length: 13
J: TRBJ2-7
D: .
DNA: TGCGCCAGCAGCCACTCCCTCAGGGGCGAGCAGTACTTC
CDR3: CASSHSLRGEQYF

size: .
V: TRBV10-2
length: 15
J: TRBJ2-1
D: TRBD2
DNA: TGCGCCAGCGTGGGGGTGGCGGGAGGTTTCTATGAGCAGTTCTTC
CDR3: CASVGVAGGFYEQFF